This TCR beta chain comes out of a study of OX40 agonist ivuxolimab in advanced cancers. Sequencing was performed with immunoSEQ multiplex PCR; in TCRdb, only in-frame clones are kept and a portion is missing. This sample has tens of thousands of clones, with more than 80% found just once. This specimen was CD4+ or CD8+ T cells sorted from blood, taken in a trial of the OX40 agonist ivuxolimab. This sequence was found in an adult with an advanced solid tumor such as melanoma, head and neck, liver or kidney cancer.

The CDR3 sequence is CSVQGSGRSGANVLTF. CDR3 sequence (DNA): TGCAGCGTACAGGGTTCGGGGCGCTCTGGGGCCAACGTCCTGACTTTC. The chain has TRBV29-1 and TRBJ2-6; possible D gene TRBD1, 6 bases. This CDR3 has 16 residues. Trimming removed 6 bases from V and 0 bases from J, with 15 bases in between. Germline V gene sequence: CDR1 SQVTM, CDR2 ANQGSEA.